This TCR beta chain was captured by sequencing in a study of T cells expressing NK-cell markers. Study context: Source material for TCR beta repertoires consisted of sorted CD3+CD56+NKG2C+, CD3+CD56+NKG2C- and CD3+CD56-NKG2C+ T cells.

The CDR3 has 17 residues. Looked up from germline, CDR1 is MNHEY and CDR2 is SMNVEV (reference sequence). TCRdb re-called the 5' RACE reads; one entry per CDR3 protein, DNA not given. The listing records over 150,000 distinct CDR3 sequences. Sequenced: blood T cells: a sorted CD56 or NKG2C T cell subset, CD4+ or CD8+ T cells, or bulk PBMC T cells (not recorded which). This TCR was sampled from a man aged 18-70 years in good health. The chain carries TRBV27 and TRBJ2-7; TCRdb indicates TRBD2, and absent DNA this call remains unverified. CDR3: CASSSLGASGDSYEQYF.